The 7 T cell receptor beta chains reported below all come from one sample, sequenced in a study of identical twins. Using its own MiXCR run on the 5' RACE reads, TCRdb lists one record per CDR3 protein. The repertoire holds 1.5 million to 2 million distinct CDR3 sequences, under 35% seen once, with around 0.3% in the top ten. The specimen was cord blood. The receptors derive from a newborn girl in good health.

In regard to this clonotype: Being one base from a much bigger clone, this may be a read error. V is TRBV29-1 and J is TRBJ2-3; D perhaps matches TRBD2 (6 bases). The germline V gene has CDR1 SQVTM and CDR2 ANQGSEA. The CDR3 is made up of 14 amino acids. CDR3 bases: TGCAGCGTTAGTCGCGGGAAGGGCACAGGTACGCAGTATTTT. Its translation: CSVSRGKGTGTQYF.

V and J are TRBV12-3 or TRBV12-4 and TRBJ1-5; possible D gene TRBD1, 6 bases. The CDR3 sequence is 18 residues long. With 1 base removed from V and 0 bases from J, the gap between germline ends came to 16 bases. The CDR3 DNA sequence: TGTGCCAGCAGTTTAGGATGGAGCAGGGGCCCTAGCAATCAGCCCCAGCATTTT. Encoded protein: CASSLGWSRGPSNQPQHF.

The CDR3 DNA is TGCGCCAGCAGTACTAGCGGGGGGGCCGGGGATGAGCAGTTCTTC. Its protein product is CASSTSGGAGDEQFF. This chain uses TRBV10-1 with TRBJ2-1; 13 bases align to TRBD2. Trimming cost V 5 bases and J 8 bases; bases outside gene matches: 6. CDR1 and CDR2 from the germline V gene are WNHNN and SYGVQD (reference sequence). This CDR3 is 15 amino acids long.

The CDR3 bases are TGTGCCAGCAGCCATGGGGTTTCTAGCAATCAGCCCCAGCATTTT. Residues: CASSHGVSSNQPQHF. J is TRBJ1-5 and V is TRBV3-1, with D uncertain. V was cut by 3 bases and J by 0 bases, with 9 bases left in between. The length of the CDR3 is 15 residues. Germline V gives CDR1 LGHDT, CDR2 YNNKEL (reference sequence).

DNA for the CDR3: TGTGCCACCCAGTGGGGAACAGGGACGGGCAATCAGCCCCAGCATTTT. Translated, it gives CATQWGTGTGNQPQHF. The chain combines TRBV6-1 with TRBJ1-5; weak D call: TRBD1 (6 bases). CDR1 is MNHNS, CDR2 SASEGT, per germline. The length of the CDR3 is 16 residues. The ends were cut back, 10 bases at V and 2 bases at J, with 21 bases in the middle.

CDR3: CASSHRDSPPYNEQFF. CDR3 sequence (DNA): TGCGCCAGCAGCCACCGGGACTCGCCACCGTACAATGAGCAGTTCTTC. The genes are TRBV5-1 and TRBJ2-1; D perhaps matches TRBD2 (6 bases). CDR1 and CDR2 (germline): SGHRS, YFSETQ. The CDR3 runs to 16 residues. With 4 bases removed from V and 4 bases from J, the gap between germline ends came to 18 bases.

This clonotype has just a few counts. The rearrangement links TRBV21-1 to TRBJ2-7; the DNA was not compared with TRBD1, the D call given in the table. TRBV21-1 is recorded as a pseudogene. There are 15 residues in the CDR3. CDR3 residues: CASGPRAGVSYEQYF. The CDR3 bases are TGTGCCAGTGGACCCCGAGCCGGGGTAAGCTACGAGCAGTACTTC.